The clone carrying this T cell receptor beta chain showed up just a few times. A sample-barcoded 5' primer and a J-beta primer mix were used in a second PCR of roughly 7 to 12 cycles. Researchers report that each sample yielded at least 2.5 million CDR3-containing paired-end reads. TCRdb re-called the 5' RACE reads through MiXCR, storing one row per CDR3 protein. The data contain 800,000 to 1,300,000 distinct CDR3 sequences, approximately 25% of them singletons. CDR3 length: 16 residues. Between the trimmed V and J ends, which lost 5 bases and 5 bases, there was a span of 21 bases. Germline CDR1 and CDR2: SGHVS and FQNEAQ. This record comes from a study of blood T cells in healthy people across ages. The same data also went into a second study, on T cells of mothers and their children. In that study: The donors comprised more than five children and their three healthy Caucasian mothers. The authors used all extracted RNA for cDNA synthesis, at around 1.6 ug per 15 ul. Related pairs of mothers and children showed slightly higher, non-significant overlap versus unrelated pairs.

The receptor was isolated from a girl aged 2-10 years in good health. Input material: blood. The chain combines TRBV7-8 with TRBJ1-2, with D possibly TRBD1 on 6 matching bases. DNA of the CDR3: TGTGCCAGCAGCCTTCTCGGAATGGGACAAGGGTATGGCTACACCTTC. Amino acid sequence: CASSLLGMGQGYGYTF.